This T cell receptor beta chain was documented in a study of cytomegalovirus exposure and HLA in healthy donors. Study background: The approximately 120 validation repertoires were reported in a later analysis to have been generated on the same platform as the roughly 680 first-cohort repertoires.

Study results and limitations: Reportedly, cytomegalovirus status was diagnosed with high sensitivity and specificity.

TCRdb's table, derived via immunoSEQ multiplex PCR, lists solely in-frame clones and lacks some. Of 150,000 to 200,000 clones detected, around 84% appear once; the ten largest clones hold roughly 7%. Germline loops: CDR1 LNHDA, CDR2 SQIVND (reference sequence). The ends lost 3 bases at V and 7 bases at J; junction bases unmatched: 9. This CDR3 is built from 16 residues. Concerning this clone: The antigen is unknown.

This rearrangement joins TRBV19 to TRBJ2-1; 10 bases are a match to TRBD1. The sample taken for sequencing was PBMCs. The clonotype originates from a young man in good health and CMV-seropositive. For the CDR3, the DNA is TGTGCCAGTAGTATCGCCGGGACAGGGGTTACGAATGAGCAGTTCTTC. It specifies CASSIAGTGVTNEQFF.